This TCR beta chain is drawn from a study of shared clonotypes between healthy human individuals. Study as a whole: Each donor's CD4 naive and CD4 memory cells filled three plates apiece, CD8 naive two, and CD8 memory one.

The length of the CDR3 is 12 residues. Germline V gives CDR1 MNHEY, CDR2 SVGAGI. The ends were cut back, 6 bases at V and 4 bases at J, with 9 bases in the middle. Libraries were prepared by immunoSEQ multiplex PCR; TCRdb keeps only in-frame clonotypes and omits some of them. Of hundreds of thousands of clones listed, around 73% are singletons. A word on this clone: The sample carries other DNA sequences with the same CDR3.

Source material: memory CD4+ T cells sorted from blood. The subset: CD45RA-negative fraction. The chain links TRBV6-5 to TRBJ1-1; TRBD1 might be the D (5 bases). This TCR was sampled from a woman in her thirties in good health. The CDR3 nucleotides read TGTGCCAGCAGCCCCGGGGGCACTGAAGCTTTCTTT. Its protein product is CASSPGGTEAFF.